A single TCR beta chain is shown here with its context. The V gene's germline CDR1 is SGHAT and CDR2 FQNNGV. V lost 5 bases and J 4 bases, leaving 18 bases between the germline ends. This CDR3 has 15 amino acids. The entry originates in a study of T cell changes during pregnancy in multiple sclerosis. Clones were read by immunoSEQ multiplex PCR, and TCRdb kept only the in-frame ones, dropping some. The sample includes under 40,000 clones, about 90% of them seen just once. The chain carries TRBV11-2 and TRBJ2-7; maybe TRBD2 (7 bases). Sequencing used CD4+ T cells from peripheral blood mononuclear cells, obtained before pregnancy. This sequence originates from a female donor with multiple sclerosis, enrolled in a pregnancy study. Here the CDR3 reads CASSPLRGGGYEQYF. CDR3 DNA: TGTGCCAGCAGCCCCCTGAGGGGGGGCGGGTACGAGCAGTACTTC.